One sample yielded the 19 T cell receptor beta chains listed below, sequenced in a study of shared clonotypes between healthy human individuals. TCRdb keeps only in-frame clones here, not all; method: immunoSEQ multiplex PCR. The profile shows approximately 460,000 clones, around 77% of them singletons. The specimen was PBMCs. The receptor source for this set is a woman aged 40-49 years in good health. Some clones in this sample may be carry-over from other donors' samples.

In its sample, this clone was seen a few times. The rearrangement uses TRBV11-3 and TRBJ1-1; D gene ambiguous. V lost 0 bases to trimming and J lost 1 base, with 3 bases between them. Per the germline V gene, CDR1 is SGHNT and CDR2 is YENEEA. The CDR3 is 13 amino acids. CDR3 coding DNA: TGTGCCAGCAGCTTAGAGAGGAACACTGAAGCTTTCTTT. This codes for CASSLERNTEAFF.

The gene calls are TRBV4-3 and TRBJ2-3; TRBD2 matches at 7 bases. V shed 5 bases, J shed 1 base, and the junction held 6 bases outside the gene matches. Germline V gene sequence: CDR1 LGHNA, CDR2 YSLEER. The CDR3 is 15 residues long. The CDR3 nucleotides are TGCGCCAGCAGCACCCAGGCGGGGGGCACAGATACGCAGTATTTT. Translated: CASSTQAGGTDTQYF.

In this sample, this clone turned up many times. The chain combines TRBV19 with TRBJ2-1; TRBD1 matches at 11 bases. The CDR3 extends over 14 amino acids. V was clipped by 8 bases and J by 7 bases; unmatched bases: 7. Germline loops: CDR1 LNHDA, CDR2 SQIVND (reference sequence). The CDR3 bases are TGTGCCAGTTCGGGACAGGGGGAGGTAAATGAGCAGTTCTTC. This sequence encodes CASSGQGEVNEQFF.

The V call is TRBV4-2, the J call TRBJ2-1; 10 nucleotides agree with TRBD2. CDR1 is LGHNA and CDR2 is YNFKEQ in the germline V gene. The CDR3 sequence is 20 residues long. Unmatched junction bases numbered 19, after V lost 0 bases and J lost 8 bases. The CDR3 DNA is TGTGCCAGCAGCCAAGACAGTCTAGCGGGAGCCGATCCGGGGGTGGATGAGCAGTTCTTC. It is translated as CASSQDSLAGADPGVDEQFF.

J is TRBJ2-3 and V is TRBV7-2; no firm D call. The CDR3 length is 15 residues. CDR1 SGHTA and CDR2 FQGNSA come from the germline V gene. Trimming cost V 0 bases and J 2 bases, with 9 bases left between them. Written as DNA, the CDR3 is TGTGCCAGCAGCTTAGCGCCTGGTTTCACAGATACGCAGTATTTT. This codes for CASSLAPGFTDTQYF. The full variable domain, in which reference TRBV7-2 and TRBJ2-3 provide the parts outside the CDR3, is GAGVSQSPSNKVTEKGKDVELRCDPISGHTALYWYRQSLGQGLEFLIYFQGNSAPDKSGLPSDRFSAERTGGSVSTLTIQRTQQEDSAVYLCASSLAPGFTDTQYFGPGTRLTVL.

The chain couples TRBV7-3 to TRBJ2-2, with TRBD2 identical over 8 bases. The germline CDR1 and CDR2 sequences are SGHTA and FQGTGA. The ends lost 1 base at V and 5 bases at J; junction bases unmatched: 6. This CDR3 is 16 amino acids long. The CDR3 loop is CASSLMMSGSTGELFF. For the CDR3, the DNA is TGTGCCAGCAGCTTAATGATGAGCGGGAGTACCGGGGAGCTGTTTTTT.

This chain joins TRBV7-3 and TRBJ2-7; no firm D call. Germline V lookup: CDR1 SGHTA, CDR2 FQGTGA. The CDR3 consists of 13 residues. V was cut by 3 bases and J by 3 bases, with 9 bases left in between. In DNA, the CDR3 is TGTGCCAGCAGCTTGACGGTAGTCTACGAGCAGTACTTC. This gives the protein CASSLTVVYEQYF.

This chain links TRBV6-6 with TRBJ1-2, with D possibly matching TRBD1 (6 bases). Germline CDR1 and CDR2: MNHNY and SVGAGI (reference sequence). The CDR3 covers 15 residues. V was pared by 5 bases and J by 5 bases, with 18 bases between. The CDR3 region has the DNA TGTGCCAGCAGTAGGGGGGCGGCTCAACCGTATGGCTACACCTTC. Residues: CASSRGAAQPYGYTF.

The chain uses TRBV7-9 and TRBJ2-3, with TRBD2 matching over 11 bases. Trimming cost V 3 bases and J 2 bases; bases outside gene matches: 1. The CDR3 totals 15 residues. The germline CDR1 and CDR2 sequences are SEHNR and FQNEAQ (reference sequence). CDR3 sequence (DNA): TGTGCCAGCAGCTTGGGACTAGCGGACACAGATACGCAGTATTTT. Protein product: CASSLGLADTDTQYF.

This rearrangement joins TRBV28 to TRBJ2-7; TRBD1 aligns across 8 bases. V shed 5 bases, J shed 3 bases, and the junction held 3 bases outside the gene matches. Germline CDR1 is MDHEN and CDR2 is SYDVKM. The CDR3 is 13 residues long. Written as DNA, the CDR3 is TGTGCCAGCAGTCCGACAGGGGTCTACGAGCAGTACTTC. It encodes CASSPTGVYEQYF.

This chain links TRBV6-1 with TRBJ1-3; 9 bases align to TRBD1. With 10 bases clipped from V and 2 bases from J, the junction kept 9 bases outside the gene matches. Germline V lookup: CDR1 MNHNS, CDR2 SASEGT. CDR3 length equals 15 residues. The CDR3 DNA reads TGTGCCACTCCGGGACAGGGTGTTGCTGGAAACACCATATATTTT. Its protein product is CATPGQGVAGNTIYF.

The chain joins TRBV7-6 to TRBJ2-2; D might be TRBD1 (6 bases). V lost 1 base and J lost 5, with 14 bases in between. Germline CDR1 SGHVS, CDR2 FNYEAQ. The CDR3 covers 16 residues. The CDR3 DNA sequence: TGTGCCAGCAGCTTAGGAACACCAGGGGCAACCGGGGAGCTGTTTTTT. Amino acid sequence: CASSLGTPGATGELFF.

The J gene is TRBJ2-1, the V gene TRBV2; D perhaps matches TRBD2 (6 bases). Germline lookup yields CDR1 SNHLY and CDR2 FYNNEI. The CDR3 is 14 residues long. Deletions cut 8 bases from V and 4 bases from J, with 15 bases between. CDR3 region: CASGRARGYNEQFF. The CDR3 DNA sequence: TGTGCCAGCGGGCGGGCCCGGGGGTACAATGAGCAGTTCTTC.

This chain links TRBV5-1 with TRBJ1-5; D perhaps matches TRBD1 (5 bases). There are 14 residues in the CDR3. V was pared by 4 bases and J by 6 bases, with 14 bases between. Germline V gene sequence: CDR1 SGHRS, CDR2 YFSETQ. CDR3 region: CASSNGGLGQPQHF. The CDR3 coding sequence is TGCGCCAGCAGCAACGGGGGTTTAGGTCAGCCCCAGCATTTT.

The V and J genes are TRBV6-6 and TRBJ2-7; D possibly corresponds to TRBD2 (5 bases). The CDR3 is 13 residues long. Germline V gives CDR1 MNHNY, CDR2 SVGAGI (reference sequence). Trimming left V 5 bases short and J 3 bases short, with 11 bases between. The CDR3 DNA is TGTGCCAGCAGTCTGAGGACTGACTACGAGCAGTACTTC. Its protein is CASSLRTDYEQYF.

This rearrangement joins TRBV29-1 to TRBJ2-7; D unresolved. The V end was cut by 5 bases, the J end by 0 bases, with 11 bases between. The CDR3 has 13 residues. Germline V lookup: CDR1 SQVTM, CDR2 ANQGSEA. CDR3 sequence (DNA): TGCAGCGTTAGTACACTGAGCTCCTACGAGCAGTACTTC. Its protein is CSVSTLSSYEQYF.

Note on this clone: This sequence is one base from a far larger clone and is likely a read error. In the same sample, other DNA sequences code for this CDR3. The chain links TRBV2 to TRBJ1-1, with 7 nucleotides matching TRBD1. CDR3 length equals 15 residues. Germline CDR1 reads SNHLY; CDR2 reads FYNNEI. The CDR3 DNA is TGTGCCAGCAGCGGTCCACAGGGGTCGAACACTGAAGCCTTCTTT. Translating it yields CASSGPQGSNTEAFF.

This clone occurred once. This CDR3 is CATRGGSLHNEQFF. The CDR3 DNA is TGTGCCACCCGGGGCGGGAGTCTTCACAATGAGCAGTTCTTC. The chain joins TRBV28 to TRBJ2-1, with TRBD2 matching over 7 bases. The J segment lost 5 bases and the V segment lost 10 bases, leaving 11 bases of the junction unmatched. The CDR3 has 14 amino acids. Germline CDR1 MDHEN, CDR2 SYDVKM.

This sequence joins TRBV19 and TRBJ1-1; 8 bases fit TRBD1. CDR3 size: 15 residues. The germline V gene encodes CDR1 LNHDA and CDR2 SQIVND (reference sequence). Trimming took 7 bases from V and 3 from J; bases not matched to a gene: 10. CDR3 in amino acids: CASTTNGQGDTEAFF. The CDR3 DNA is TGTGCCAGTACCACTAATGGACAGGGAGACACTGAAGCTTTCTTT.